This entry lists 6 T cell receptor beta chains sequenced from one sample in a study of blood T cell repertoires in COVID-19. Here immunoSEQ multiplex PCR was the method, and the copy in TCRdb shows in-frame clones only, minus some. The sample holds fewer than 400,000 clones, 85% seen once. The sequencing input was peripheral blood. The source of these receptors is a woman aged 18-29 years with acute or convalescent COVID-19.

The chain recombines TRBV15 with TRBJ2-1; D is unclear. Germline V gene sequence: CDR1 LNHNV, CDR2 YYDKDF (reference sequence). The CDR3 consists of 16 residues. With 0 bases removed from V and 5 bases from J, the gap between germline ends came to 14 bases. The CDR3 protein is CATSRDHPRPNNEQFF. CDR3 DNA: TGTGCCACCAGCAGAGATCATCCGAGGCCGAACAATGAGCAGTTCTTC.

In nucleotides, the CDR3 is TGCGCCAGCAGCTTGGTACCGGGACTAGATGAGCAGTACTTC. Amino acid sequence: CASSLVPGLDEQYF. The chain carries TRBV5-1 and TRBJ2-7, with 8 bases matching TRBD2. This CDR3 comprises 14 residues. Germline V gene data show CDR1 as SGHRS and CDR2 as YFSETQ. The ends lost 0 bases at V and 7 bases at J; junction bases unmatched: 6. Looking up the rest from reference TRBV5-1 and TRBJ2-7 gives the full variable domain: KAGVTQTPRYLIKTRGQQVTLSCSPISGHRSVSWYQQTPGQGLQFLFEYFSETQRNKGNFPGRFSGRQFSNSRSEMNVSTLELGDSALYLCASSLVPGLDEQYFGPGTRLTVT.

This clone was detected once. The chain carries TRBV5-1 and TRBJ2-7; 8 nucleotides match TRBD2. The CDR3 loop spans 13 amino acids. V lost 0 bases and J lost 6; bases outside the gene matches: 2. The germline V gene encodes CDR1 SGHRS and CDR2 YFSETQ. The DNA of the CDR3 is TGCGCCAGCAGCTTGGCGGGGGGGCTCGAGCAGTACTTC. This encodes CASSLAGGLEQYF.

This rearrangement joins TRBV5-4 to TRBJ2-1; 13 positions match TRBD2. This CDR3 has 16 amino acids. CDR1 is SGHNT, CDR2 YYREEE, per germline (reference sequence). Trimming took 4 bases from V and 2 from J; bases not matched to a gene: 3. As DNA, the CDR3 is TGTGCCAGCAGCGAGGGACTAGCGGGGACCTACAATGAGCAGTTCTTC. This sequence encodes CASSEGLAGTYNEQFF.

The rearrangement uses TRBV11-2 and TRBJ1-3, with D possibly being TRBD1 (5 bases). Trimming removed 10 bases from V and 5 bases from J, with 15 bases in between. The CDR3 is 13 residues long. Germline V lookup: CDR1 SGHAT, CDR2 FQNNGV. CDR3 amino acids: CAISDSTRNTIYF. The CDR3 DNA follows: TGTGCCATTTCTGACAGCACTAGAAACACCATATATTTT.

This clone was counted once. The V and J genes are TRBV13 and TRBJ1-4; the match to TRBD1 covers 8 bases. V was pared by 4 bases and J by 1 base, with 5 bases of the junction left unmatched. The length of the CDR3 is 16 residues. In germline, CDR1 is PRHDT, CDR2 FYEKMQ (reference sequence). In DNA form, the CDR3 reads TGTGCCAGCAGCTATCAGGGGGCGGGAACTAATGAAAAACTGTTTTTT. Protein: CASSYQGAGTNEKLFF. Full variable domain (remainder filled in from reference TRBV13 and TRBJ1-4): AAGVIQSPRHLIKEKRETATLKCYPIPRHDTVYWYQQGPGQDPQFLISFYEKMQSDKGSIPDRFSAQQFSDYHSELNMSSLELGDSALYFCASSYQGAGTNEKLFFGSGTQLSVL.